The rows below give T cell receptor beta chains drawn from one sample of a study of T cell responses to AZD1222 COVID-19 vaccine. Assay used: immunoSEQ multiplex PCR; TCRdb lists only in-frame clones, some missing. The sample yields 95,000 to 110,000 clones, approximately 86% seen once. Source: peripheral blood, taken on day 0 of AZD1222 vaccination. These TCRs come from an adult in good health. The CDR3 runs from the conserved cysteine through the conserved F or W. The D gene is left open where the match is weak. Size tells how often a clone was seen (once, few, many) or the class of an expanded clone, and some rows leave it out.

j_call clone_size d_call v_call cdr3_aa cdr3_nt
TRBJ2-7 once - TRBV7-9 CASSLSGEQYF TGTGCCAGCAGCTTGTCGGGCGAGCAGTACTTC
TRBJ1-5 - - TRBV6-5 CATLQGYNQPQHF TGTGCCACCCTGCAGGGATACAATCAGCCCCAGCATTTT
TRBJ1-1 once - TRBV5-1 CASSLEPRDTEAFF TGCGCCAGCAGCTTGGAGCCCAGGGACACTGAAGCTTTCTTT
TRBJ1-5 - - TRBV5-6 CASSLRVGQPQHF TGTGCCAGCAGCTTGCGGGTTGGTCAGCCCCAGCATTTT
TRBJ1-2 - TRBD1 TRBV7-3 CASSDEGQGGYTF TGTGCCAGCAGCGACGAGGGACAGGGGGGCTACACCTTC
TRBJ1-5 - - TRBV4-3 CASSQDLGSDQPQHF TGCGCCAGCAGCCAAGATTTGGGGTCGGATCAGCCCCAGCATTTT
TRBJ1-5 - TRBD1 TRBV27 CASSPTNRGLQPQHF TGTGCCAGCAGTCCCACAAACAGGGGGCTCCAGCCCCAGCATTTT
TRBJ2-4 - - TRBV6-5 CASSYSQGRAKNIQYF TGTGCCAGCAGTTACTCTCAGGGGCGAGCCAAAAACATTCAGTACTTC
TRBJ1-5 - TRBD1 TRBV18 CASSPGHRGSGQPQHF TGTGCCAGCTCACCAGGGCACAGGGGGAGTGGTCAGCCCCAGCATTTT
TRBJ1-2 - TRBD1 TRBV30 CAWTGGIYGYTF TGTGCCTGGACAGGGGGGATCTATGGCTACACCTTC
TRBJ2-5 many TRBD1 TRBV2 CASRVRQGARETQYF TGTGCCAGCAGGGTCCGACAGGGGGCGCGGGAGACCCAGTACTTC
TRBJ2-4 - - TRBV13 CASSLVAGKQNIQYF TGTGCCAGCAGCTTAGTTGCGGGAAAACAAAACATTCAGTACTTC
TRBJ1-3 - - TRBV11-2 CASSRGVSGNTIYF TGTGCCAGCAGCCGCGGGGTATCTGGAAACACCATATATTTT
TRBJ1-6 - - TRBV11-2 CASSLTRPGHPRSPLHF TGTGCCAGCAGCTTAACTAGGCCGGGACATCCTAGGTCACCCCTCCACTTT
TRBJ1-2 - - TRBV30 CATFRVSYGYTF TGTGCAACCTTCAGGGTTAGCTATGGCTACACCTTC
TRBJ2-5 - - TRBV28 CANSPRVGTIETQYF TGTGCCAACAGTCCCCGTGTGGGGACAATTGAGACCCAGTACTTC
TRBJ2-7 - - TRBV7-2 CASSLIRESGEQYF TGTGCCAGCAGCTTAATACGGGAATCGGGAGAGCAGTACTTC
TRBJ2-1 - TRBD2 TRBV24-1 CATGGPAGLGDEQFF TGTGCCACCGGTGGACCAGCGGGGCTCGGGGATGAGCAGTTCTTC
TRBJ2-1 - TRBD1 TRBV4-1 CASSHPRTGGEQFF TGCGCCAGCAGCCACCCTAGGACAGGAGGCGAGCAGTTCTTC
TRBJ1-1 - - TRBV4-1 CASSQDVRQGRIEAFF TGCGCCAGCAGCCAAGATGTGCGTCAGGGTCGTATTGAAGCTTTCTTT
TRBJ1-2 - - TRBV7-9 CASSLTGGRRVGYTF TGTGCCAGCAGCTTGACTGGGGGCCGGAGGGTCGGCTACACCTTC
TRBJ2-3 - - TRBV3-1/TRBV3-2 CASSQEVGSTDTQYF TGTGCCAGCAGCCAAGAGGTTGGCTCCACAGATACGCAGTATTTT
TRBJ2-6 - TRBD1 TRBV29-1 CSVSPGQGFSGANVLTF TGCAGCGTTTCCCCGGGACAGGGGTTCTCTGGGGCCAACGTCCTGACTTTC
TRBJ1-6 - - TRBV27 CASSAGEGYNSPLHF TGTGCCAGCAGTGCCGGGGAGGGCTATAATTCACCCCTCCACTTT
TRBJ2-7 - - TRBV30 CAWRLGTYSYEQYF TGTGCCTGGAGGCTGGGGACATATTCCTACGAGCAGTACTTC
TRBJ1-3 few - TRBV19 CASSRYGPGSRDGNTIYF TGTGCCAGTAGTCGGTACGGCCCAGGATCCCGTGATGGAAACACCATATATTTT
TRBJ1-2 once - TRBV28 CASSLESYGYTF TGTGCCAGCAGTCTGGAGAGCTATGGCTACACCTTC
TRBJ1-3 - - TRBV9 CASSPSLGNTIYF TGTGCCAGCAGCCCCTCCCTGGGAAACACCATATATTTT
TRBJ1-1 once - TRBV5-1 CASSLVRRDTEAFF TGCGCCAGCAGCTTGGTCCGCAGGGACACTGAAGCTTTCTTT
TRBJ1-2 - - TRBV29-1 CTTQLVVARGPPTVNYGYTF TGCACCACACAATTAGTCGTCGCGCGGGGGCCGCCTACGGTGAACTATGGCTACACCTTC
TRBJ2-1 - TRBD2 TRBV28 CASSLAAVMDEQFF TGTGCCAGCAGTCTAGCGGCTGTAATGGATGAGCAGTTCTTC
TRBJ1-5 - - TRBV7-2 CASRDSSNQPQHF TGTGCCAGTCGCGACAGCAGCAATCAGCCCCAGCATTTT
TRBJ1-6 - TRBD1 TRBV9 CASSVETGKYSPLHF TGTGCCAGCAGCGTAGAGACAGGGAAATATTCACCCCTCCACTTT
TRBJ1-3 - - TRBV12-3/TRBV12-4 CASSQHNGNTIYF TGTGCCAGCAGTCAGCACAATGGAAACACCATATATTTT
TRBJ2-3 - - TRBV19 CATGREGVSTDTQYF TGTGCCACCGGAAGGGAGGGGGTTTCCACAGATACGCAGTATTTT
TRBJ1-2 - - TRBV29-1 CSVFGGGLEYGYTF TGCAGCGTCTTTGGGGGGGGCTTAGAGTATGGCTACACCTTC
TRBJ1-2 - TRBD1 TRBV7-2 CASSYRDSANYGYTF TGTGCCAGCAGCTACCGGGACAGTGCTAACTATGGCTACACCTTC
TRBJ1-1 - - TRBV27 CASSLDSLPMGANTEAFF TGTGCCAGCAGTTTAGACAGCCTCCCTATGGGTGCGAACACTGAAGCTTTCTTT
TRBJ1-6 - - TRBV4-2 CASSQDWAGDRASYNSPLHF TGTGCCAGCAGCCAAGATTGGGCAGGGGACCGGGCATCCTATAATTCACCCCTCCACTTT
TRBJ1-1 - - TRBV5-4 CATWISLLSNTEAFF TGTGCCACCTGGATCAGCTTGCTATCGAACACTGAAGCTTTCTTT
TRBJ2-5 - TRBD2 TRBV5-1 CASSSLAGGAGGETQYF TGCGCCAGCAGCTCCCTAGCGGGGGGAGCCGGCGGGGAGACCCAGTACTTC
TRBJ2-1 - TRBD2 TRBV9 CASSPGTSGTIYNEQFF TGTGCCAGCAGCCCTGGGACTAGCGGAACCATATACAATGAGCAGTTCTTC
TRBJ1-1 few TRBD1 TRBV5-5 CASSLSYRGTEAFF TGTGCCAGCAGCTTGAGCTACAGGGGCACTGAAGCTTTCTTT
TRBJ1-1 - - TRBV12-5 CASGPRQVLNTEAFF TGTGCTAGTGGTCCACGACAGGTCTTGAACACTGAAGCTTTCTTT
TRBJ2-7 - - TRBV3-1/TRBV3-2 CASSQDPGNTYEQYF TGTGCCAGCAGCCAAGATCCCGGGAACACCTACGAGCAGTACTTC
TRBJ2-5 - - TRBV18 CASSPVGAETQYF TGTGCCAGCTCACCAGTCGGGGCAGAGACCCAGTACTTC
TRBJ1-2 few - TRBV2 CASSEWEGYTF TGTGCCAGCAGTGAATGGGAAGGCTACACCTTC